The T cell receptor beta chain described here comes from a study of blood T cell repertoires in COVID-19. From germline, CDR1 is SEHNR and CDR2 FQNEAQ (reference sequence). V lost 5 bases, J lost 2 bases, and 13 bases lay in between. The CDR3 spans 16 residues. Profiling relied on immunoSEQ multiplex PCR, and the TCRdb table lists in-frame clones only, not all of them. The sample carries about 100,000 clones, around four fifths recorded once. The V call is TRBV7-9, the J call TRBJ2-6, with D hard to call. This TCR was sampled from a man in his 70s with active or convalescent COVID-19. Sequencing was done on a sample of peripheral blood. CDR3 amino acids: CASSTLETAGANVLTF. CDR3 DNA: TGTGCCAGCAGCACCCTCGAAACGGCTGGGGCCAACGTCCTGACTTTC. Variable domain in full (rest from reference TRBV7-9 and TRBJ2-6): DTGVSQNPRHKITKRGQNVTFRCDPISEHNRLYWYRQTLGQGPEFLTYFQNEAQLEKSRLLSDRFSAERPKGSFSTLEIQRTEQGDSAMYLCASSTLETAGANVLTFGAGSRLTVL.